Listed here are 24 T cell receptor beta chains from one sample, sequenced in a study of blood T cells in healthy people across ages. Alongside a J-beta primer mix, a sample-barcoded 5' primer served in a second PCR lasting roughly 7 to 11 cycles. TCRdb independently ran MiXCR on the 5' RACE reads; one entry per CDR3 protein. The table has about 1.4 million distinct CDR3 sequences, roughly 59% seen once; the top ten hold about 6.7%. Material for sequencing was blood. The receptors stem from a man between 18 and 35 years old in good health.

This chain links TRBV15 with TRBJ2-3; perhaps TRBD2 as D (5 bases). Germline V gene sequence: CDR1 LNHNV, CDR2 YYDKDF (reference sequence). Deletions cut 1 base from V and 2 bases from J, with 10 bases between. The CDR3 length is 15 residues. The CDR3 region is CATSRGLAYTDTQYF. The CDR3 nucleotides are TGTGCCACCAGCAGAGGGCTAGCTTACACAGATACGCAGTATTTT.

The chain uses TRBV12-3 or TRBV12-4 and TRBJ2-2; TRBD2 agrees at 9 bases. V shed 3 bases and J 4 bases; nucleotides not matched to a gene: 3. The CDR3 contains 15 residues. The CDR3 sequence: CASSFLAGSTGELFF. The CDR3 nucleotides are TGTGCCAGCAGTTTTCTAGCGGGGTCCACCGGGGAGCTGTTTTTT.

The CDR3: CASSSDRTAYEQYF. CDR3 in DNA: TGTGCCAGCAGTTCGGACAGGACCGCCTACGAGCAGTACTTC. The chain couples TRBV12-3 or TRBV12-4 to TRBJ2-5; the match to TRBD1 covers 7 bases. The J call may be incorrect, as the DNA end agrees better with TRBJ2-7. This CDR3 has 14 residues.

This clonotype showed up just a few times. This rearrangement joins TRBV4-1 to TRBJ1-1; D call uncertain. Trimming removed 0 bases at V and 2 bases at J, with 7 bases between. This CDR3 is 14 amino acids long. CDR1 and CDR2 (germline): MGHRA, YSYEKL. The chain's CDR3 is CASSQERVNTEAFF. The CDR3 DNA is TGCGCCAGCAGCCAAGAAAGGGTTAACACTGAAGCTTTCTTT.

The rearrangement uses TRBV5-5 and TRBJ2-3, with TRBD2 as a possible D gene (5 bases). The germline V gene has CDR1 SGHKS and CDR2 YYEKEE (reference sequence). CDR3 length: 18 residues. The ends were cut back, 6 bases at V and 0 bases at J, with 23 bases in the middle. The CDR3 nucleotides read TGTGCCAGCATCTCTAACCCTAGCCGGGCGACAAGCACAGATACGCAGTATTTT. Translating gives CASISNPSRATSTDTQYF.

In DNA form, the CDR3 reads TGCAGTGCTCCTACCGGCGGGGCTAACTATGGCTACACCTTC. Amino acids: CSAPTGGANYGYTF. The chain recombines TRBV20-1 with TRBJ1-2; D is unclear. CDR3 length equals 14 residues. The V gene's germline CDR1 is DFQATT and CDR2 SNEGSKA (reference sequence). Trimming took off 5 bases at V and 0 bases at J, with 13 bases between the two ends.

This chain connects TRBV30 to TRBJ2-7, with D uncertain. The length of the CDR3 is 10 residues. Germline-derived CDR1 and CDR2 are GTSNPN and SVGIG (reference sequence). Between the trimmed V and J ends, which lost 7 bases and 0 bases, there was a span of 4 bases. Here the CDR3 reads CALSSYEQYF. The CDR3 DNA reads as TGTGCCTTAAGCTCCTACGAGCAGTACTTC. The variable domain in full, with the rest retrieved from reference TRBV30 and TRBJ2-7, is SQTIHQWPATLVQPVGSPLSLECTVEGTSNPNLYWYRQAAGRGLQLLFYSVGIGQISSEVPQNLSASRPQDRQFILSSKKLLLSDSGFYLCALSSYEQYFGPGTRLTVT.

The chain is built from TRBV7-2 and TRBJ2-5, with 7 bases lining up with TRBD1. V shed 5 bases, J shed 2 bases, and the junction held 5 bases outside the gene matches. Germline V gives CDR1 SGHTA, CDR2 FQGNSA. This CDR3 spans 14 amino acids. The CDR3 nucleotides read TGTGCCAGCAGCAACCCGACAGGGCAAGAGACCCAGTACTTC. Its translation is CASSNPTGQETQYF.

This chain connects TRBV27 to TRBJ1-2; a possible D gene is TRBD1 (5 bases). Looked up from germline, CDR1 is MNHEY and CDR2 is SMNVEV (reference sequence). The CDR3 runs to 13 residues. The ends were cut back, 2 bases at V and 7 bases at J, with 11 bases in the middle. The CDR3 DNA reads as TGTGCCAGCAGTTTAAGGTCGGGGCCTGGCTACACCTTC. It encodes CASSLRSGPGYTF.

This clonotype was detected only a few times. The junction differs from germline at one of its ends, possibly a read error. The CDR3 reads CASSDSGTGSDEQYF. DNA for the CDR3: TGTGCCAGCAGTGATAGCGGGACTGGCTCCGACGAGCAGTACTTC. The chain carries TRBV6-1 and TRBJ2-7, with TRBD2 matching over 8 bases. In germline, CDR1 is MNHNS, CDR2 SASEGT. This CDR3 contains 15 residues.

This sequence joins TRBV20-1 and TRBJ2-1; the match to TRBD2 covers 7 bases. CDR3 size: 14 residues. Trimming took 6 bases from V and 10 from J; bases not matched to a gene: 15. Germline V gene lookup returns CDR1 DFQATT and CDR2 SNEGSKA (reference sequence). The CDR3 DNA reads TGCAGTGCCTTTGGCCGGTCGGGAGGACGCGAGCAGTTCTTC. It encodes CSAFGRSGGREQFF.

This clonotype was picked up a small number of times. The chain employs TRBV15 and TRBJ2-7, with TRBD2 identical over 10 bases. The germline gives CDR1 LNHNV, CDR2 YYDKDF (reference sequence). V was pared by 5 bases and J by 1 base, with 8 bases of the junction left unmatched. The CDR3 is 16 amino acids. The DNA of the CDR3 is TGTGCCACCAGCGGGAGTGGACTAGCGGCGTCCTACGAGCAGTACTTC. This encodes CATSGSGLAASYEQYF. Variable domain in full (rest from reference TRBV15 and TRBJ2-7): DAMVIQNPRYQVTQFGKPVTLSCSQTLNHNVMYWYQQKSSQAPKLLFHYYDKDFNNEADTPDNFQSRRPNTSFCFLDIRSPGLGDTAMYLCATSGSGLAASYEQYFGPGTRLTVT.

This clonotype was seen only once. This may be a read error: a much more frequent sequence differs by one nucleotide. The chain is built from TRBV6-6 and TRBJ2-1, with D perhaps TRBD1 (5 bases). The germline V gene encodes CDR1 MNHNY and CDR2 SVGAGI (reference sequence). The CDR3 loop spans 15 amino acids. CDR3 region: CASRQDSGSYKEQFF. The CDR3 DNA reads TGTGCCAGCAGGCAAGACAGTGGTTCCTACAAGGAGCAGTTCTTC.

The rearrangement uses TRBV20-1 and TRBJ1-5; weak D call: TRBD1 (6 bases). Germline lookup yields CDR1 DFQATT and CDR2 SNEGSKA (reference sequence). V lost 4 bases and J 5 bases, leaving 9 bases between the germline ends. CDR3 length equals 12 residues. The DNA of the CDR3 is TGCAGTGCTACAGGGGAGTATCAGCCCCAGCATTTT. Translated, it gives CSATGEYQPQHF.

The chain uses TRBV3-1 and TRBJ1-3; D possibly corresponds to TRBD1 (5 bases). The CDR3 consists of 14 residues. V was shortened by 4 bases and J by 3 bases, with 10 bases between the two germline ends. Per germline, CDR1 LGHDT and CDR2 YNNKEL (reference sequence). CDR3 coding DNA: TGTGCCAGCAGCCTCCCGGGGGATGGAAACACCATATATTTT. Its translation is CASSLPGDGNTIYF.

This sequence joins TRBV6-1 and TRBJ2-1, with 15 bases aligning to TRBD2. The CDR3 is 17 residues long. Trimming at V came to 5 bases and at J to 4 bases, leaving 6 bases not matched to a gene. The germline gives CDR1 MNHNS, CDR2 SASEGT. CDR3 sequence: CASSRGTSGGYYNEQFF. CDR3 bases: TGTGCCAGCAGTCGGGGGACTAGCGGGGGGTATTACAATGAGCAGTTCTTC.

V and J are TRBV11-2 and TRBJ2-3, with TRBD2 matching 8 bases. J lost 3 bases, V lost 7 bases, and 3 bases had no gene match. Germline V lookup: CDR1 SGHAT, CDR2 FQNNGV. The CDR3 has 13 amino acids. CDR3 sequence: CASKAGVTDTQYF. The CDR3 coding sequence is TGTGCCAGCAAAGCGGGGGTGACAGATACGCAGTATTTT.

The chain joins TRBV20-1 to TRBJ1-5, with 10 nucleotides matching TRBD1. The CDR3 loop spans 16 amino acids. With V trimmed by 4 bases and J by 1 base, 7 bases remained unmatched. Germline V CDR1 and CDR2: DFQATT, SNEGSKA (reference sequence). The CDR3 bases are TGCAGTGCTAAGACAGGGGGCTCACTAAGCAATCAGCCCCAGCATTTT. Translated: CSAKTGGSLSNQPQHF.

This clonotype has just a few counts. The chain links TRBV7-2 to TRBJ1-1, with D uncertain. Germline assignment: CDR1 SGHTA and CDR2 FQGNSA. The CDR3 is 14 residues long. V shed 5 bases and J shed 5 bases, with 15 bases lying between them. CDR3 coding DNA: TGTGCCAGCAGCCACGGGCAGACGGTGACTGAAGCTTTCTTT. This encodes CASSHGQTVTEAFF. Looking up the rest from reference TRBV7-2 and TRBJ1-1 gives the full variable domain: GAGVSQSPSNKVTEKGKDVELRCDPISGHTALYWYRQSLGQGLEFLIYFQGNSAPDKSGLPSDRFSAERTGGSVSTLTIQRTQQEDSAVYLCASSHGQTVTEAFFGQGTRLTVV.

The chain couples TRBV4-1 to TRBJ2-3, with D uncertain. Trimming pared 0 bases from V and 1 base from J, leaving 11 bases between. The CDR3 is 16 amino acids. Germline CDR1 reads MGHRA; CDR2 reads YSYEKL. This CDR3 is CASSQDLVLGTDTQYF. Here the CDR3 DNA reads TGCGCCAGCAGCCAAGATCTAGTTTTAGGCACAGATACGCAGTATTTT.

J is TRBJ1-1 and V is TRBV20-1, with 7 bases matching TRBD1. The germline CDR1 and CDR2 sequences are DFQATT and SNEGSKA (reference sequence). This CDR3 is 12 amino acids long. With V trimmed by 4 bases and J by 6 bases, 5 bases remained unmatched. The CDR3 nucleotides are TGCAGTGCTACCGACAGGGTCTCTGAAGCTTTCTTT. Encoded protein: CSATDRVSEAFF.

In its sample, this clonotype was seen a few times. The chain employs TRBV29-1 and TRBJ2-4; D gene unclear. The CDR3 runs to 13 residues. V gave up 0 bases and J gave up 6 bases, with 9 bases separating them. Germline assignment: CDR1 SQVTM and CDR2 ANQGSEA. CDR3 loop: CSVEETRRNIQYF. The CDR3 DNA is TGCAGCGTTGAAGAGACCCGGAGAAACATTCAGTACTTC.

This clonotype was recorded a few times. V gene TRBV4-1 combines with J gene TRBJ2-7; D is uncertain. This CDR3 comprises 15 residues. With 0 bases removed from V and 0 bases from J, the gap between germline ends came to 9 bases. From germline, CDR1 is MGHRA and CDR2 YSYEKL. The CDR3 region has the DNA TGCGCCAGCAGCCAAGACCCGATCAGCTCCTACGAGCAGTACTTC. It yields the protein CASSQDPISSYEQYF.

The chain carries TRBV20-1 and TRBJ2-3; 8 bases agree with TRBD1. J lost 12 bases, V lost 1 base, and 21 bases had no gene match. This CDR3 contains 17 residues. The V gene's germline CDR1 is DFQATT and CDR2 SNEGSKA (reference sequence). The DNA of the CDR3 is TGCAGTGCTAGAGCCAAATATACTACAGGGGGGATTGACGGACAGTATTTT. Protein product: CSARAKYTTGGIDGQYF.